This T cell receptor beta chain originates from a study of blood T cell repertoires in COVID-19. Study in general: COVID-19 samples, acute and convalescent, were from the United States, Italy and Spain. T cells, B-cell-depleted T cells, or PBMCs supplied cDNA or gDNA.

The method was immunoSEQ multiplex PCR; TCRdb's version includes in-frame clones alone and lacks a portion of them. The sample carries 160,000 or so clones, 80% recorded once. This sequence was found in a man between 70 and 80 years old with active or convalescent COVID-19. The specimen was peripheral blood.

The CDR3 DNA is TGCGCCAGCAGCTCACAGGGGGATAACACTGAAGCTTTCTTT. Translating it yields CASSSQGDNTEAFF. The V gene is TRBV5-1, the J gene TRBJ1-1, with TRBD1 identical over 8 bases. The germline V gene has CDR1 SGHRS and CDR2 YFSETQ. The CDR3 length is 14 residues. The V and J ends lost 3 bases and 2 bases, in that order; junction bases with no gene match: 3.